The 27 T cell receptor beta chains given below trace back to one sample, sequenced in a study of blood T cell repertoires in COVID-19. Clones were read by immunoSEQ multiplex PCR, and TCRdb kept only the in-frame ones, dropping some. The sample contains approximately 170,000 clones, around 82% of which appear only once. The sequencing input was peripheral blood. All receptors derive from a man in his 60s who had recovered from COVID-19.

The J gene is TRBJ2-1, the V gene TRBV7-3, with 14 bases lining up with TRBD2. Looked up from germline, CDR1 is SGHTA and CDR2 is FQGTGA. Trimming took 0 bases from V and 4 from J; bases not matched to a gene: 2. This CDR3 has 17 amino acids. CDR3 loop: CASSLTGTSGGYNEQFF. The CDR3 DNA reads as TGTGCCAGCAGCTTAACCGGGACTAGCGGGGGATACAATGAGCAGTTCTTC.

This chain links TRBV19 with TRBJ1-4, with a tentative D call TRBD1 (5 bases). Germline assignment: CDR1 LNHDA and CDR2 SQIVND (reference sequence). V lost 4 bases to trimming and J lost 0 bases, with 9 bases between them. This CDR3 comprises 15 residues. CDR3 bases: TGTGCCAGTAGTACAACAGGCGCAACTAATGAAAAACTGTTTTTT. Translation: CASSTTGATNEKLFF.

The V call is TRBV10-3, the J call TRBJ2-1, with D perhaps matching TRBD2 (6 bases). In germline, CDR1 is ENHRY, CDR2 SYGVKD. Trimming shortened V by 10 bases and J by 0 bases, and 13 bases separated the two germline ends. The CDR3 sequence is 14 residues long. CDR3 region: CATGGASSYNEQFF. The CDR3 DNA reads TGTGCCACCGGCGGGGCTAGCTCCTACAATGAGCAGTTCTTC.

J is TRBJ2-7 and V is TRBV29-1, with D tentatively TRBD2 (6 bases). V lost 6 bases and J lost 2, with 17 bases in between. The germline V gene has CDR1 SQVTM and CDR2 ANQGSEA. The CDR3 sequence is 14 residues long. For the CDR3, the DNA is TGCAGCGTGACTGGGGGGATGTTGACCTACGAGCAGTACTTC. This sequence encodes CSVTGGMLTYEQYF.

This chain joins TRBV5-8 and TRBJ2-7; D gene unclear. The germline V and J ends were trimmed by 4 bases and 9 bases, with 17 bases remaining between them. The length of the CDR3 is 13 residues. Per germline, CDR1 SGHTS and CDR2 YDEGEE. The CDR3 reads CASSIPIVFGQYF. As DNA, the CDR3 is TGTGCCAGCAGCATTCCGATCGTATTCGGGCAGTACTTC.

The chain links TRBV18 to TRBJ2-2, with a tentative D call TRBD2 (6 bases). The CDR3 length is 15 residues. Trimming pared 8 bases from V and 6 bases from J, leaving 19 bases between. Germline CDR1 reads KGHSH; CDR2 reads LQKENI. The CDR3 is CASASTSLWAGELFF. The CDR3 DNA sequence: TGTGCCAGCGCCTCGACTAGTTTGTGGGCCGGGGAGCTGTTTTTT.

This clone has just a few counts. V and J are TRBV28 and TRBJ1-5; perhaps TRBD1 as D (6 bases). The CDR3 runs to 15 residues. Deletions cut 3 bases from V and 5 bases from J, with 14 bases between. CDR1 is MDHEN, CDR2 SYDVKM, per germline. The CDR3 reads CASSFSFRGDQPQHF. The CDR3 DNA sequence: TGTGCCAGCAGTTTTAGTTTCAGGGGCGATCAGCCCCAGCATTTT.

The V gene is TRBV30, the J gene TRBJ2-3; the match to TRBD2 covers 8 bases. The germline V gene encodes CDR1 GTSNPN and CDR2 SVGIG (reference sequence). V lost 2 bases to trimming and J lost 6 bases; unmatched junction nucleotides: 10. The CDR3 is 15 amino acids. For the CDR3, the DNA is TGTGCCTGGAGTCGCCCCGGGGGGGTGGGGGATACGCAGTATTTT. It is translated as CAWSRPGGVGDTQYF. Looking up the rest from reference TRBV30 and TRBJ2-3 gives the full variable domain: SQTIHQWPATLVQPVGSPLSLECTVEGTSNPNLYWYRQAAGRGLQLLFYSVGIGQISSEVPQNLSASRPQDRQFILSSKKLLLSDSGFYLCAWSRPGGVGDTQYFGPGTRLTVL.

V usage is TRBV27 and J usage is TRBJ2-2, with D possibly being TRBD2 (6 bases). V lost 6 bases and J lost 5, with 19 bases in between. In germline, CDR1 is MNHEY, CDR2 SMNVEV (reference sequence). The CDR3 sequence is 16 residues long. The CDR3 here is CASSPLEGMGTGELFF. The CDR3 nucleotides read TGTGCCAGCAGCCCCCTGGAGGGGATGGGAACCGGGGAGCTGTTTTTT.

The J gene is TRBJ2-1, the V gene TRBV7-3; 11 bases are a match to TRBD1. V was pared by 0 bases and J by 5 bases, with 3 bases of the junction left unmatched. CDR3 length: 16 residues. The germline V gene has CDR1 SGHTA and CDR2 FQGTGA. The CDR3 region is CASSLTGTGGHNEQFF. The DNA of the CDR3 is TGTGCCAGCAGCTTAACCGGGACAGGGGGACACAATGAGCAGTTCTTC.

The chain joins TRBV5-1 to TRBJ2-5, with 14 bases matching TRBD2. After removal of 4 bases from V and 0 bases from J, the junction contained 11 bases not matched to a gene. CDR1 SGHRS and CDR2 YFSETQ come from the germline V gene. The CDR3 extends over 19 amino acids. The CDR3 coding sequence is TGCGCCAGCAGCCACGGGGGACTAGCGGGGGATTGGTACCAAGAGACCCAGTACTTC. Residues: CASSHGGLAGDWYQETQYF.

This chain links TRBV27 with TRBJ1-2; D might be TRBD1 (6 bases). CDR3 size: 15 residues. Per the germline V gene, CDR1 is MNHEY and CDR2 is SMNVEV (reference sequence). V was cut by 5 bases and J by 3 bases, with 16 bases left in between. The CDR3 sequence is CASSPYRETYYGYTF. The CDR3 nucleotides are TGTGCCAGCAGTCCCTACAGGGAGACCTACTATGGCTACACCTTC.

In this sample, this clone turned up once. The rearrangement uses TRBV27 and TRBJ2-1; 15 bases are shared with TRBD2. This CDR3 is built from 17 residues. After removal of 4 bases from V and 4 bases from J, the junction contained 5 bases not matched to a gene. Germline V lookup: CDR1 MNHEY, CDR2 SMNVEV (reference sequence). CDR3 sequence (DNA): TGTGCCAGCAGTTCGGGACTAGCGGGGGGAATTTACAATGAGCAGTTCTTC. This sequence encodes CASSSGLAGGIYNEQFF.

V usage is TRBV19 and J usage is TRBJ1-2; D not certain. The CDR3 covers 15 residues. The V gene lost 7 bases and the J gene lost 2 bases, with 17 bases spanning the gap. CDR1 and CDR2 (germline): LNHDA, SQIVND (reference sequence). In DNA form, the CDR3 reads TGTGCCAGTACCCAATTTCCGGGGTACAACTATGGCTACACCTTC. The encoded protein is CASTQFPGYNYGYTF.

The V call is TRBV19, the J call TRBJ2-7, with 10 bases matching TRBD2. V lost 4 bases and J lost 6; bases outside the gene matches: 0. Germline V gene lookup returns CDR1 LNHDA and CDR2 SQIVND (reference sequence). CDR3 length equals 12 residues. The CDR3 here is CASSTSGGEQYF. DNA of the CDR3: TGTGCCAGTAGTACTAGCGGGGGCGAGCAGTACTTC. Full variable domain (remainder filled in from reference TRBV19 and TRBJ2-7): DGGITQSPKYLFRKEGQNVTLSCEQNLNHDAMYWYRQDPGQGLRLIYYSQIVNDFQKGDIAEGYSVSREKKESFPLTVTSAQKNPTAFYLCASSTSGGEQYFGPGTRLTVT.

CDR3: CSVDPHYGYTF. The CDR3 region has the DNA TGCAGCGTTGACCCCCATTATGGCTACACCTTC. The chain recombines TRBV29-1 with TRBJ1-2; D is undetermined. Germline V gives CDR1 SQVTM, CDR2 ANQGSEA. The CDR3 spans 11 residues. The V end lost 3 bases, the J end lost 5 bases, and 7 bases lay between the germline ends.

The chain joins TRBV11-3 to TRBJ1-4, with a possible D match to TRBD1 (5 bases). Trimming removed 5 bases at V and 5 bases at J, with 15 bases between. Looked up from germline, CDR1 is SGHNT and CDR2 is YENEEA. This CDR3 has 15 residues. This chain's CDR3 is CASSGTEGRNEKLFF. The CDR3 coding sequence is TGTGCCAGCAGCGGTACGGAGGGGCGGAATGAAAAACTGTTTTTT.

The chain has TRBV2 and TRBJ1-5; D not certain. V lost 2 bases to trimming and J lost 4 bases, with 15 bases between them. The CDR3 runs to 16 residues. Looked up from germline, CDR1 is SNHLY and CDR2 is FYNNEI. CDR3 bases: TGTGCCAGCAGTGAATTTGGAGGAAGGGTAAATCAGCCCCAGCATTTT. It is translated as CASSEFGGRVNQPQHF.

The chain has TRBV19 and TRBJ1-1, with TRBD1 as a possible D gene (5 bases). Trimming pared 3 bases from V and 4 bases from J, leaving 21 bases between. CDR3 length: 17 residues. Germline V gives CDR1 LNHDA, CDR2 SQIVND (reference sequence). The CDR3 protein is CASSMTPNRQMITEAFF. The CDR3, as DNA: TGTGCCAGTAGTATGACCCCCAATAGACAGATGATCACTGAAGCTTTCTTT.

The gene calls are TRBV11-2 and TRBJ2-7, with TRBD1 identical over 9 bases. The germline V gene has CDR1 SGHAT and CDR2 FQNNGV. V shed 3 bases and J 4 bases; nucleotides not matched to a gene: 1. The CDR3 is made up of 13 amino acids. DNA for the CDR3: TGTGCCAGCAGCTTTGGGACAGGGTACGAGCAGTACTTC. Its protein product is CASSFGTGYEQYF.

The genes are TRBV11-2 and TRBJ2-2, with a tentative D call TRBD2 (7 bases). With 11 bases removed from V and 7 bases from J, the gap between germline ends came to 23 bases. This CDR3 region has 15 residues. Germline V gives CDR1 SGHAT, CDR2 FQNNGV. The CDR3: CAAALVGGAVGELFF. The CDR3 DNA is TGTGCCGCGGCCTTAGTAGGGGGGGCCGTCGGGGAGCTGTTTTTT.

The chain carries TRBV7-2 and TRBJ1-1, with D perhaps TRBD1 (6 bases). V lost 5 bases to trimming and J lost 6 bases, with 25 bases between them. The germline gives CDR1 SGHTA, CDR2 FQGNSA. The CDR3 extends over 17 amino acids. CDR3 coding DNA: TGTGCCAGCAGCCCCCAGTCGGGGGGCAGGGGTTTTGCTGAAGCTTTCTTT. This sequence encodes CASSPQSGGRGFAEAFF.

The genes are TRBV5-8 and TRBJ2-7, with 7 bases identical to TRBD1. The CDR3 consists of 14 residues. Trimming removed 2 bases from V and 3 bases from J; junction bases left unmatched: 5. The V gene's germline CDR1 is SGHTS and CDR2 YDEGEE. CDR3 sequence (DNA): TGTGCCAGCAGCTTATGGACAGGAGACTACGAGCAGTACTTC. Translating it yields CASSLWTGDYEQYF.

V and J are TRBV18 and TRBJ1-1, with D tentatively TRBD1 (6 bases). V was shortened by 6 bases and J by 1 base, with 12 bases between the two germline ends. Germline V gene sequence: CDR1 KGHSH, CDR2 LQKENI. The CDR3 is made up of 14 amino acids. The chain's CDR3 is CASSPGAGNTEAFF. The CDR3 bases are TGTGCCAGCTCCCCAGGGGCTGGGAACACTGAAGCTTTCTTT.

J is TRBJ1-5 and V is TRBV6-5; 10 bases map to TRBD1. The V gene's germline CDR1 is MNHEY and CDR2 SVGAGI. The CDR3 has 14 residues. With 6 bases clipped from V and 7 bases from J, the junction kept 6 bases outside the gene matches. In nucleotides, the CDR3 is TGTGCCAGCAGAGGGACAGGGGCAAGACAGCCCCAGCATTTT. It specifies CASRGTGARQPQHF.

V is TRBV7-3 and J is TRBJ1-2, with D perhaps matching TRBD1 (6 bases). The V end lost 4 bases, the J end lost 8 bases, and 11 bases lay between the germline ends. CDR3 size: 12 residues. In germline, CDR1 is SGHTA, CDR2 FQGTGA. The CDR3 loop reads CASSSGQSGYTF. CDR3 DNA: TGTGCCAGCAGCTCCGGACAGTCGGGCTACACCTTC.

This chain joins TRBV10-1 and TRBJ2-3; 9 bases align to TRBD1. The CDR3 covers 15 residues. Trimming removed 4 bases from V and 4 bases from J; junction bases left unmatched: 6. Germline CDR1 reads WNHNN; CDR2 reads SYGVQD (reference sequence). In nucleotides, the CDR3 is TGCGCCAGCAGTGGGACAGGGGAGGATCCAGATACGCAGTATTTT. Amino acid sequence: CASSGTGEDPDTQYF.